Below are 21 T cell receptor beta chains sequenced from a single sample in a study of T-cell memory formation after mild COVID-19. Each CDR3 protein gets one entry after TCRdb re-called the 5' RACE reads with MiXCR. The sample consists of 60,000 to 65,000 distinct CDR3 sequences, 9.3% of them appearing once. Material for sequencing was PBMCs or a T cell subset sorted from them (not recorded which). The origin of the receptors is a man aged 18 to 35 who had mild COVID-19 (a few samples of this study predate the infection). Cell type and time point are not known.

This clonotype showed up many times. V gene TRBV10-1 combines with J gene TRBJ2-1; TRBD2 agrees at 9 bases. After removal of 5 bases from V and 10 bases from J, the junction contained 18 bases not matched to a gene. The CDR3 sequence is 17 residues long. In germline, CDR1 is WNHNN, CDR2 SYGVQD (reference sequence). The CDR3: CASSPVGMGLAGSEQFF. The CDR3 region has the DNA TGCGCCAGCAGTCCAGTTGGTATGGGTCTAGCGGGGTCGGAGCAGTTCTTC.

The table lists this clonotype with a few counts. The V gene is TRBV2, the J gene TRBJ2-2, with no clear D. CDR3 size: 11 residues. V dropped 6 bases and J dropped 4 bases, with 3 bases sitting between them. CDR1 and CDR2 from the germline V gene are SNHLY and FYNNEI. The CDR3 spells CASSVTGELFF. The CDR3 nucleotides read TGTGCCAGCAGCGTCACCGGGGAGCTGTTTTTT.

This clonotype came up many times. The gene calls are TRBV10-1 and TRBJ2-3, with a tentative D call TRBD2 (6 bases). V lost 6 bases and J lost 0, with 10 bases in between. This CDR3 spans 14 amino acids. The V gene's germline CDR1 is WNHNN and CDR2 SYGVQD (reference sequence). CDR3 in DNA: TGCGCCAGCAGCCTGGGGAGGAGCACAGATACGCAGTATTTT. It is translated as CASSLGRSTDTQYF.

This clonotype was found many times. V gene TRBV7-7 combines with J gene TRBJ2-3; TRBD2 aligns across 8 bases. Trimming at V came to 4 bases and at J to 4 bases, leaving 4 bases not matched to a gene. Germline lookup yields CDR1 SSHAT and CDR2 FNYEAQ (reference sequence). The CDR3 loop spans 14 amino acids. The CDR3, as DNA: TGTGCCAGCAGCTCAGCGGGGGCGGCAGATACGCAGTATTTT. Translation: CASSSAGAADTQYF.

This clonotype was counted only a few times. The chain links TRBV12-3 or TRBV12-4 to TRBJ1-2, with D tentatively TRBD1 (6 bases). Trimming stripped 3 bases from V and 8 bases from J, with 16 bases between. CDR3 size: 14 residues. In nucleotides, the CDR3 is TGTGCCAGCAGTTTTAAGGGAACAGGGAGCGGCTACACCTTC. Protein sequence: CASSFKGTGSGYTF.

V usage is TRBV5-1 and J usage is TRBJ1-2; D gene unclear. There are 13 residues in the CDR3. V lost 4 bases and J lost 0, with 7 bases in between. The germline gives CDR1 SGHRS, CDR2 YFSETQ. CDR3 sequence: CASSMTANYGYTF. The CDR3 DNA is TGCGCCAGCAGCATGACGGCTAACTATGGCTACACCTTC.

This clonotype has a count of ten or more. The chain couples TRBV5-1 to TRBJ2-3; TRBD2 might be the D (5 bases). Germline V gene sequence: CDR1 SGHRS, CDR2 YFSETQ. CDR3 length: 14 amino acids. Trimming cost V 0 bases and J 0 bases, with 5 bases left between them. In DNA, the CDR3 is TGCGCCAGCAGCTTGGGGGAGAGCACAGATACGCAGTATTTT. Its translation is CASSLGESTDTQYF. The full variable domain, its missing parts supplied by reference TRBV5-1 and TRBJ2-3, is KAGVTQTPRYLIKTRGQQVTLSCSPISGHRSVSWYQQTPGQGLQFLFEYFSETQRNKGNFPGRFSGRQFSNSRSEMNVSTLELGDSALYLCASSLGESTDTQYFGPGTRLTVL.

This clonotype was seen ten or more times. The genes are TRBV20-1 and TRBJ1-2; D call uncertain. There are 12 residues in the CDR3. CDR1 and CDR2 (germline): DFQATT, SNEGSKA (reference sequence). V was shortened by 4 bases and J by 7 bases, with 13 bases between the two germline ends. The CDR3 loop is CSATGGESGYTF. Here the CDR3 DNA reads TGCAGTGCTACAGGCGGAGAGAGTGGCTACACCTTC.

This clonotype has a count of ten or more. The chain is built from TRBV7-2 and TRBJ2-1; D is unresolved. Germline CDR1 SGHTA, CDR2 FQGNSA. Deletions cut 1 base from V and 2 bases from J, with 3 bases between. The length of the CDR3 is 13 residues. CDR3: CASSLVTYNEQFF. CDR3 in DNA: TGTGCCAGCAGCTTAGTGACCTACAATGAGCAGTTCTTC.

In this sample, this clonotype turned up a few times. The chain carries TRBV20-1 and TRBJ2-3; D is possibly TRBD1 or TRBD2 (7 bases each). CDR3 size: 16 residues. Germline-derived CDR1 and CDR2 are DFQATT and SNEGSKA (reference sequence). Trimming shortened V by 2 bases and J by 2 bases, and 17 bases separated the two germline ends. DNA of the CDR3: TGCAGTGCTAGATCCCAGGGGAGGGGGCCCACAGATACGCAGTATTTT. Translation gives CSARSQGRGPTDTQYF.

This chain links TRBV5-6 with TRBJ1-2, with TRBD1 matching over 8 bases. Germline CDR1 is SGHDT and CDR2 is YYEEEE. J gave up 11 bases and V 0 bases, and 15 bases lay outside the gene matches. The CDR3 covers 16 residues. CDR3 sequence reads: CASSLGDRRIYVGYTF. In DNA, the CDR3 is TGTGCCAGCAGCTTGGGGGACAGGAGGATCTATGTTGGGTACACCTTC.

The V and J genes are TRBV7-3 and TRBJ2-7; the D is unclear. Trimming cost V 0 bases and J 0 bases, with 6 bases left between them. Germline loops: CDR1 SGHTA, CDR2 FQGTGA. The CDR3 has 14 amino acids. CDR3 nucleotides: TGTGCCAGCAGCTTAACGGCCAGCTCCTACGAGCAGTACTTC. Amino acid sequence: CASSLTASSYEQYF.

Ten or more counts support this clonotype. The J gene is TRBJ2-3, the V gene TRBV20-1, with D tentatively TRBD1 or TRBD2 (5 bases each). The V end was cut by 0 bases, the J end by 3 bases, with 13 bases between. Per the germline V gene, CDR1 is DFQATT and CDR2 is SNEGSKA (reference sequence). The CDR3 consists of 15 residues. In nucleotides, the CDR3 is TGCAGTGCTAGAGATTTTGGGGGAATGACAGATACGCAGTATTTT. Translating it yields CSARDFGGMTDTQYF.

The J gene is TRBJ1-1, the V gene TRBV5-1, with D possibly matching TRBD1 (6 bases). This CDR3 region has 12 residues. Looked up from germline, CDR1 is SGHRS and CDR2 is YFSETQ. Trimming took 3 bases from V and 5 from J, leaving 8 bases between them. CDR3 nucleotides: TGCGCCAGCAGCTCAAGGGGGACTGAAGCTTTCTTT. Residues: CASSSRGTEAFF.

V is TRBV11-2 and J is TRBJ2-5, with 8 bases that match TRBD1. From germline, CDR1 is SGHAT and CDR2 FQNNGV. This CDR3 region has 14 residues. V was pared by 0 bases and J by 7 bases, with 4 bases of the junction left unmatched. The CDR3, as DNA: TGTGCCAGCAGCTTAGAGCAGGGGGCAGTGACCCAGTACTTC. This translates into CASSLEQGAVTQYF.

V usage is TRBV5-1 and J usage is TRBJ2-6; the D gene is possibly TRBD1 (5 bases). The CDR3 is made up of 14 amino acids. Trimming left V 4 bases short and J 4 bases short, with 9 bases between. Per the germline V gene, CDR1 is SGHRS and CDR2 is YFSETQ. CDR3 sequence (DNA): TGCGCCAGCAGCCAACGACAGGGGGCCAACGTCCTGACTTTC. Encoded protein: CASSQRQGANVLTF.

This clonotype was observed many times. This sequence joins TRBV5-1 and TRBJ2-5, with D unclear. This CDR3 is built from 13 residues. Germline V CDR1 and CDR2: SGHRS, YFSETQ. V shed 4 bases and J shed 0 bases, with 7 bases lying between them. CDR3 residues: CASSRAYQETQYF. CDR3 nucleotide sequence: TGCGCCAGCAGCAGGGCGTACCAAGAGACCCAGTACTTC.

The chain carries TRBV20-1 and TRBJ1-2; 8 positions agree with TRBD1. CDR3 length: 12 amino acids. CDR1 and CDR2 from the germline V gene are DFQATT and SNEGSKA (reference sequence). Germline trimming cut 6 bases from V and 6 bases from J; bases unmatched to any gene: 6. The CDR3: CSARDRYHGYTF. The CDR3 DNA sequence: TGCAGTGCCCGGGACAGGTACCATGGCTACACCTTC.

This rearrangement joins TRBV5-5 to TRBJ1-4; D is perhaps TRBD1 (5 bases). Trimming removed 3 bases at V and 0 bases at J, with 12 bases between. Germline CDR1 is SGHKS and CDR2 is YYEKEE (reference sequence). This CDR3 is 16 amino acids long. The CDR3 DNA reads TGTGCCAGCAGCTCCGGACACCACGCAACTAATGAAAAACTGTTTTTT. This encodes CASSSGHHATNEKLFF.

This clonotype was seen a few times. The chain carries TRBV7-2 and TRBJ2-5, with D unresolved. There are 13 residues in the CDR3. Germline loops: CDR1 SGHTA, CDR2 FQGNSA. Trimming left V 5 bases short and J 5 bases short, with 12 bases between. CDR3 coding DNA: TGTGCCAGCAGCAGAGCCGAGGAGGAGACCCAGTACTTC. Translated: CASSRAEEETQYF.

This clonotype occurred many times. The rearrangement links TRBV21-1 to TRBJ2-1. TRBV21-1 is designated a pseudogene. The CDR3 loop spans 14 amino acids. CDR3 bases: TGTGCCAGCAGGTACAGGGACTCCTACAATGAGCAGTTCTTC. This sequence encodes CASRYRDSYNEQFF.